This T cell receptor beta chain is drawn from a study of T cell responses to AZD1222 COVID-19 vaccine. Findings and caveats of the study: Repertoire sampling occurred only after the peak T cell response. Of the AZD1222 recipients, only five to seven were seropositive at baseline.

Measured with immunoSEQ multiplex PCR; TCRdb has only the in-frame clones, and not every one. The sample comprises roughly 150,000 clones, about 88% of which are singletons, and around 4.9% rests with the top ten. About this clone itself: Its antigen is unidentified.

The CDR3 extends over 15 amino acids. Trimming removed 0 bases at V and 6 bases at J, with 15 bases between. CDR1 and CDR2 (germline): SGHRS, YFSETQ. This clonotype was sampled from an adult in good health. This sample comprised peripheral blood, obtained on day 0 of AZD1222 vaccination. The genes are TRBV5-1 and TRBJ1-1; maybe TRBD1 (5 bases). The CDR3 here is CASSLGTGTLPEAFF. The CDR3 region has the DNA TGCGCCAGCAGCTTGGGGACCGGGACCCTCCCTGAAGCTTTCTTT. The variable domain in full, completed from reference TRBV5-1 and TRBJ1-1, reads KAGVTQTPRYLIKTRGQQVTLSCSPISGHRSVSWYQQTPGQGLQFLFEYFSETQRNKGNFPGRFSGRQFSNSRSEMNVSTLELGDSALYLCASSLGTGTLPEAFFGQGTRLTVV.